This TCR beta chain was recovered during a study of blood T cells in healthy people across ages (dated by TCRdb to the mid-2010s). With regard to the full study: Template switching captured roughly one uniquely barcoded TCR beta cDNA molecule per two T cells in model experiments. To avoid experimental bias, donors of different ages were randomly spread across the sequencing lanes. The study measured age-related changes in TCR beta repertoire diversity using deep sequencing normalized with unique cDNA molecular identifiers. Donors were grouped into four age groups: young (average 16 years), middle-aged (39), aged (approximately 67) and long-lived (roughly 80). Using the same blood draw, the study looked at two additional independent replicas of 1 million unique cDNA reads for two donors, one aged 18 to 30 and the other aged 80 or older.

The CDR3 contains 14 residues, cysteine and phenylalanine counted. Only the CDR3 portion is preserved as DNA: 42 bases, with reading frame beginning at the first base. Trimming accounts for 5 bases at V and 10 bases at J, while the number of junction bases matched to no gene is 9. The CDR1 and CDR2 encoded by the germline V gene (reference sequence) are LNHDA and SQIVND. In regard to this clonotype: Its antigen is unknown. Base qualities are not recorded, but no much larger clone differs from it by a single base.

The paper's findings and limits, for the study overall: Observed TCR beta diversity per million T cells fell roughly linearly with age, and a significant reduction was already apparent by age roughly 40. A strong correlation was found between observed TCR beta diversity and the percentage of naive T cells measured by flow cytometry. Estimates of total diversity based on one million sequenced T cells were regarded as lower bounds and as underestimates. Compared with the aged group, more naive CD4+ T cells, fewer expanded clones and increased TCR diversity were shown by the long-lived group, suggesting age selection. Bulk unsorted PBMC profiling prevented conclusive comparison of naive and antigen-experienced compartments. Because the CMV infection status of the donors was unknown, age-related changes in expanded clonotypes may potentially have been confounded.

Donors were 39 systemically healthy Caucasian individuals from Russia aged roughly 6 to 100 years. Around 10 milliliters of peripheral blood were collected from each donor into EDTA-treated Vacutainer tubes. Ficoll-Paque density-gradient centrifugation was used to isolate PBMCs, with at least 7 million per sample. Trizol reagent was used to extract total RNA from the PBMCs, yielding at least 5 micrograms per sample. Naive CD45RAhigh/CD27high T cell percentages were measured by flow cytometry on a PBMC aliquot from every donor. The method behind the library was 5' RACE. TCRdb records Illumina HiSeq 2500 as the sequencer. The second PCR ran for about 7 to 11 cycles and used a J-beta primer mix along with a sample-barcoded 5' primer. A template-switch 5' adaptor carrying 12 random nucleotides introduced a unique molecular identifier onto each TCR beta cDNA molecule. Each sample yielded at least 2.5 million CDR3-containing paired-end reads. All of the RNA was converted into first-strand cDNA using the Mint cDNA synthesis kit, with a TRBC-specific oligonucleotide serving as the primer. After uracil-DNA glycosylase treatment, a first 18-cycle PCR used universal primers M1SS and BC2_uni_R on all cDNA. In the paper's pipeline: Normalization of each sample was performed by random selection of 1 million high-quality reads, each carrying a distinct molecular identifier. Instead of being binned into consensus sequences, reads that shared molecular identifiers were thrown out. MiTCR, set to a Q25 quality threshold and the strictest error-elimination algorithm, was used for CDR3 identification, clonotype clustering and error correction. A nonparametric unseen species model with Euler transformation was used to estimate lower-bound total TCR beta diversity. The raw public reads went through TCRdb reprocessing: fastp at Q25, MiXCR clone calling, in-frame beta chains kept. Each CDR3 protein appears once, grouped with its most common genes and DNA. For this entry, the V and J calls and clone size follow TCRdb and not the study's own pipeline. For this sample there are more than 1,400,000 distinct CDR3 sequences; 42% appear just once. 7% to 9.5% of the sample is taken by the ten largest.

This chain is built from TRBV19 and TRBJ2-1; 9 bases in the middle match TRBD1. The sequence derives from a woman between 18 and 29 years old in good health. Sequencing was performed on blood. The sequenced DNA is TGTGCCAGTAGTCCTTGGACAGGGGAAGGCGAGCAGTTCTTC. It translates as CASSPWTGEGEQFF.